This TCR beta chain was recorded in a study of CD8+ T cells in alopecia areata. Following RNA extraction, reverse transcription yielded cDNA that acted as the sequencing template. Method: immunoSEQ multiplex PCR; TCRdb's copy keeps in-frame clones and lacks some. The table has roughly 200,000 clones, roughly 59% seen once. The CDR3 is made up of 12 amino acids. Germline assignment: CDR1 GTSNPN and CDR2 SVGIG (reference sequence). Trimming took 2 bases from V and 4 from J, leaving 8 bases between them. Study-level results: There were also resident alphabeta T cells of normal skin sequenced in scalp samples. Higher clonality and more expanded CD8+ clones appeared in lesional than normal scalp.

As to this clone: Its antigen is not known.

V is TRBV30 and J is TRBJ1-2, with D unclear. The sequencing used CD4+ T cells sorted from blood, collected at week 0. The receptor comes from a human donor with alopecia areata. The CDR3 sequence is CAWSMKGYGYTF. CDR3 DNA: TGTGCCTGGAGTATGAAGGGCTATGGCTACACCTTC.